This T cell receptor (beta chain) was sequenced during a study of blood T cell repertoires in COVID-19. Overall study context: T cells, B-cell-depleted T cells, or PBMCs supplied cDNA or gDNA.

Germline V gives CDR1 ENHRY, CDR2 SYGVKD. The CDR3 spans 18 residues. The V segment lost 4 bases and the J segment 1 base; nucleotides outside the gene matches: 6. Study processing details: Amplified reference gene primers provided the basis for estimating nucleated cell counts. Generated by immunoSEQ multiplex PCR, the TCRdb table keeps only in-frame clones and is missing some. The DNA was the basis for D and trimming; V, J and clone size are from that table. The sample lists approximately 96,000 clones, about 88% occurring once. This TCR was sampled from a woman aged 80 or older with acute or convalescent COVID-19. The V gene is TRBV10-3, the J gene TRBJ2-1, with 14 bases that match TRBD2. The material sequenced was peripheral blood. Written as DNA, the CDR3 is TGTGCCATCAGTGGGACGGGACTAGCGGGAGTATCCTACAATGAGCAGTTCTTC. It specifies CAISGTGLAGVSYNEQFF.